Presented here are 6 T cell receptor beta chains from one specimen sequenced in a study of CD8 T cells in Susac syndrome. RNA amounts of roughly 0.45 to 1 ug underwent reverse transcription with random hexamers. TCRdb used MiXCR to reprocess the immunoSEQ multiplex PCR reads, holding one entry per CDR3 protein. The sample holds around 150,000 distinct CDR3 sequences, more than 90% seen once. The sequenced sample consisted of CD4+ T cells from PBMCs. Receptors were obtained from a human donor in good health.

V and J are TRBV18 and TRBJ2-3; 8 bases line up with TRBD1. The CDR3 is 14 residues long. J lost 5 bases, V lost 3 bases, and 4 bases had no gene match. In germline, CDR1 is KGHSH, CDR2 LQKENI. CDR3 nucleotide sequence: TGTGCCAGCTCACCTGGACAGGGAGGAGATACGCAGTATTTT. Amino acids: CASSPGQGGDTQYF.

The CDR3: CASSTHRGRNSPLHF. In DNA form, the CDR3 reads TGTGCCAGCAGCACTCACAGGGGGCGGAATTCACCCCTCCACTTT. This sequence joins TRBV7-9 and TRBJ1-6, with 9 bases fitting TRBD1. CDR1 SEHNR and CDR2 FQNEAQ come from the germline V gene (reference sequence). The CDR3 runs to 15 residues. The V segment lost 5 bases and the J segment 7 bases; nucleotides outside the gene matches: 6.

J is TRBJ2-5 and V is TRBV2, with D hard to call. The CDR3 totals 11 residues. V lost 6 bases, J lost 3 bases, and 5 bases lay in between. Per germline, CDR1 SNHLY and CDR2 FYNNEI. The CDR3 here is CASRTEETQYF. The CDR3 nucleotides are TGTGCCAGCAGGACTGAAGAGACCCAGTACTTC.

This rearrangement joins TRBV7-8 to TRBJ1-2; D possibly corresponds to TRBD1 (5 bases). This CDR3 has 16 amino acids. Trimming took off 5 bases at V and 4 bases at J, with 20 bases between the two ends. The germline CDR1 and CDR2 sequences are SGHVS and FQNEAQ. For the CDR3, the DNA is TGTGCCAGCAGCCTCACCCAAAGGGGCCGAACCTATGGCTACACCTTC. This translates into CASSLTQRGRTYGYTF. Together with reference TRBV7-8 and TRBJ1-2, the CDR3 gives the full variable domain: GAGVSQSPRYKVAKRGQDVALRCDPISGHVSLFWYQQALGQGPEFLTYFQNEAQLDKSGLPSDRFFAERPEGSVSTLKIQRTQQEDSAVYLCASSLTQRGRTYGYTFGSGTRLTVV.

The genes are TRBV20-1 and TRBJ2-1, with D perhaps matching TRBD1 or TRBD2 (6 bases each). Trimming left V 0 bases short and J 9 bases short, with 15 bases between. This CDR3 region has 14 residues. Per germline, CDR1 DFQATT and CDR2 SNEGSKA (reference sequence). Here the CDR3 DNA reads TGCAGTGCTAGAGACGTGTTGGGGGGCAGTGAGCAGTTCTTC. As protein: CSARDVLGGSEQFF.

The chain is built from TRBV10-3 and TRBJ2-3, with 9 nucleotides matching TRBD1. Germline V gene lookup returns CDR1 ENHRY and CDR2 SYGVKD. V gave up 2 bases and J gave up 4 bases; unmatched junction bases: 4. The CDR3 contains 15 residues. Here the CDR3 reads CAISEPDRGPDTQYF. DNA for the CDR3: TGTGCCATCAGTGAGCCGGACAGGGGTCCAGATACGCAGTATTTT.